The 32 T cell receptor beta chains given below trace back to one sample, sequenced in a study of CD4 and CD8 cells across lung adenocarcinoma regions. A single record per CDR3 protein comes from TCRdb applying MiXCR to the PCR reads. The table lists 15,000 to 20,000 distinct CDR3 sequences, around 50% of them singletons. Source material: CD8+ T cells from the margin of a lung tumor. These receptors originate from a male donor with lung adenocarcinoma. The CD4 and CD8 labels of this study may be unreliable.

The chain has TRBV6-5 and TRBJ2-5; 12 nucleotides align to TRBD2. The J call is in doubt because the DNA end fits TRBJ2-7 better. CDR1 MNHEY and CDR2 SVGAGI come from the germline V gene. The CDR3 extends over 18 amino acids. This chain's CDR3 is CASRSTSGRSPEKYEQYF. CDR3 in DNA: TGTGCCAGCAGATCTACTAGCGGGAGGTCCCCTGAAAAGTACGAGCAGTACTTC.

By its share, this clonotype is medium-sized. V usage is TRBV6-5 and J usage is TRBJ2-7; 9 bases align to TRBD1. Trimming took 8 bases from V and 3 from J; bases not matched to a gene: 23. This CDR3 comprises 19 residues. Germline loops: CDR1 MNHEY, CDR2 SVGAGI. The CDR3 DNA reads TGTGCCAGCTTCGCCTCGGGACAGGGAAGGAGATGGGTCGACTACGAGCAGTACTTC. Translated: CASFASGQGRRWVDYEQYF.

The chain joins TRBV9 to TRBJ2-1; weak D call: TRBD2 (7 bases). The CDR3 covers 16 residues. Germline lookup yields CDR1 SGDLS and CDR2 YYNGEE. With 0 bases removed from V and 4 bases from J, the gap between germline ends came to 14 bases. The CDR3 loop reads CASSVGGLAAYNEQFF. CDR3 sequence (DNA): TGTGCCAGCAGCGTAGGGGGGCTAGCGGCTTACAATGAGCAGTTCTTC.

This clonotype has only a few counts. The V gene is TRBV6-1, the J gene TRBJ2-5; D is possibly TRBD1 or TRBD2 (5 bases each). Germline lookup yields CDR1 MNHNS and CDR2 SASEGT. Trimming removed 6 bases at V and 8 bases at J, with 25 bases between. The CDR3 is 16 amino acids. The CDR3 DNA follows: TGTGCCAGCAGGGGAGCCGGGGCCCGTGATGGAGATACCCAGTACTTC. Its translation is CASRGAGARDGDTQYF.

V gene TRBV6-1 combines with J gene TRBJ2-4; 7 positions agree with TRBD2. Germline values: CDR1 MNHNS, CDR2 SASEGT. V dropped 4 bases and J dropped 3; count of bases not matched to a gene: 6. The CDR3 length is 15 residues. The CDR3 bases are TGTGCCAGCAGTGCTTTGCGGGGGTACAAAAACATTCAGTACTTC. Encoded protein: CASSALRGYKNIQYF.

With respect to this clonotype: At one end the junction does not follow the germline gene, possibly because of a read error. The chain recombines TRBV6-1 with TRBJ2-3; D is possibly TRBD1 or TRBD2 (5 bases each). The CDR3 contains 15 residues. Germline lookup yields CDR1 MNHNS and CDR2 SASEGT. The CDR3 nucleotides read TGTGCCAGGGGGAAGGGACGGGGTGATCGAGATACGCAGTATTTC. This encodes CARGKGRGDRDTQYF.

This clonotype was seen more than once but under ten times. The CDR3 region has the DNA TGTGCCAGCAGCTTAGGGACTAGCGGAAACAACTACGAGCAGTACTTC. This translates into CASSLGTSGNNYEQYF. V and J are TRBV7-6 and TRBJ2-7; TRBD2 matches 10 bases. CDR1 SGHVS and CDR2 FNYEAQ come from the germline V gene. The CDR3 loop spans 16 amino acids. J lost 3 bases, V lost 1 base, and 6 bases had no gene match.

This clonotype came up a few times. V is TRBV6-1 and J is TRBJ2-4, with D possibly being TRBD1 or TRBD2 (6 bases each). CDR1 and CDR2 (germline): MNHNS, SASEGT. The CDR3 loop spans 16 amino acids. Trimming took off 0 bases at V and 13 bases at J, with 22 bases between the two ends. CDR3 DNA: TGTGCCAGCAGTGAAGCGGGGCCGGGGGCCGGGGATACGCAGTACTTC. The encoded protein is CASSEAGPGAGDTQYF.

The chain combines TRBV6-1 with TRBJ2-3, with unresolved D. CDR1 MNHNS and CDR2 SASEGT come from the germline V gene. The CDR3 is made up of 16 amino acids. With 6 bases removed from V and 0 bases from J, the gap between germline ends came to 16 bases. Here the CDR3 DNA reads TGTGCCAGCAGGGAAACGCAGGCTGTGAGCACAGATACGCAGTATTTT. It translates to CASRETQAVSTDTQYF.

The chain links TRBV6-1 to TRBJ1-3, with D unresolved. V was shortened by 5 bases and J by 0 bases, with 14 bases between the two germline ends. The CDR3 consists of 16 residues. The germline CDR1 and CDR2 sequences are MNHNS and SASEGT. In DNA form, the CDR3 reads TGTGCCAGCAGTCGGCAGCGCCCTTTCTCTGGAAACACCATATATTTT. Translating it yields CASSRQRPFSGNTIYF.

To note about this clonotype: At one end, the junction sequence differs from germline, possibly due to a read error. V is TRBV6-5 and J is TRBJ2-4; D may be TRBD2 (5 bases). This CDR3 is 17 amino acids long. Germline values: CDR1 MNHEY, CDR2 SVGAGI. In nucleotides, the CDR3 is TGTGCCAGCAGTTCAGTGGAGAGGCTGGGAGCCAAAAACACTCAGTACTTC. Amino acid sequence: CASSSVERLGAKNTQYF.

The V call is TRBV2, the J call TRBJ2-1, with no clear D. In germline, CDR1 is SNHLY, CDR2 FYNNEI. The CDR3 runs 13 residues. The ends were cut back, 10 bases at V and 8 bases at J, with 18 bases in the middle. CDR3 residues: CAIKQSMADEQFF. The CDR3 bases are TGTGCCATCAAGCAAAGCATGGCGGATGAGCAGTTCTTC.

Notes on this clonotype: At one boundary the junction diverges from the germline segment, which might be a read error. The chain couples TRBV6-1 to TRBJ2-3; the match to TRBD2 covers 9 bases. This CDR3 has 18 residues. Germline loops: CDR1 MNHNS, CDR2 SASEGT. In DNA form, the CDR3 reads TGTGCCAGCAGCGAGGCGGGAGGGGGGGGCCCTGGCACAGATACGCAGTACTTT. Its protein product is CASSEAGGGGPGTDTQYF.

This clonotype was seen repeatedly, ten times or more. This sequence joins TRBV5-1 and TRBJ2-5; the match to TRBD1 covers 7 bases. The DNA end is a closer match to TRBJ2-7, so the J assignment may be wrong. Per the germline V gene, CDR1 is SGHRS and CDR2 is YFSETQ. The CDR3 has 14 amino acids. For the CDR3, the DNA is TGCGCCAGCAGCTTTGGGGACAGACCTGGCGAGCAGTACTTC. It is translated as CASSFGDRPGEQYF.

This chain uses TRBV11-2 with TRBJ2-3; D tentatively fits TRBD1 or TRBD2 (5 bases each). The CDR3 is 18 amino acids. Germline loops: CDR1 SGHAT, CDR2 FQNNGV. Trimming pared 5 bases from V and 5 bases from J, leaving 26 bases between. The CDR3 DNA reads TGTGCCAGCAGCGCGCGGGCTGGGGGATTCGTACGAGAAGATACGCAGTATTTT. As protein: CASSARAGGFVREDTQYF.

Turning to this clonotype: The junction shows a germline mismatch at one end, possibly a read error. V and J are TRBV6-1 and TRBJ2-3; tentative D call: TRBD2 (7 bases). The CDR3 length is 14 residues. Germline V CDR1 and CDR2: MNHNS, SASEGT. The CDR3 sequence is CRGSGPGGKDTQYF. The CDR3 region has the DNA TGCCGCGGCTCGGGGCCGGGGGGCAAAGATACGCAGTATTTC.

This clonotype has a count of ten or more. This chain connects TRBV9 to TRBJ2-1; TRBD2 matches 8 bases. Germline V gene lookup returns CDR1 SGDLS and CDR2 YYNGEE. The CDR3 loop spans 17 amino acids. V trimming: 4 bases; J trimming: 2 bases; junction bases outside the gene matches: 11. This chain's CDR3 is CASSPRTGTRAYNEQFF. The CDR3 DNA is TGTGCCAGCAGCCCAAGGACCGGGACTAGAGCCTACAATGAGCAGTTCTTC.

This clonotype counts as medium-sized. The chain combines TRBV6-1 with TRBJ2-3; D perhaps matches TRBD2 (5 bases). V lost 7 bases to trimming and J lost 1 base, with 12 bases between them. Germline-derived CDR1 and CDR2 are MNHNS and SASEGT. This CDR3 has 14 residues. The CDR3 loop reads CASNRDSGTDTQYF. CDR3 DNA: TGTGCCAGCAATCGGGATTCTGGCACAGATACGCAGTATTTT.

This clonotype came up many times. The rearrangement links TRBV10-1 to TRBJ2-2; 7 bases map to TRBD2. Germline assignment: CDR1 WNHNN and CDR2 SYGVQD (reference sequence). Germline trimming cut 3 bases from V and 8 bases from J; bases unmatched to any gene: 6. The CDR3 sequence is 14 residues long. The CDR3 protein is CASSDGREGGELFF. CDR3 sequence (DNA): TGCGCCAGCAGTGACGGCAGGGAGGGGGGGGAGCTGTTTTTT.

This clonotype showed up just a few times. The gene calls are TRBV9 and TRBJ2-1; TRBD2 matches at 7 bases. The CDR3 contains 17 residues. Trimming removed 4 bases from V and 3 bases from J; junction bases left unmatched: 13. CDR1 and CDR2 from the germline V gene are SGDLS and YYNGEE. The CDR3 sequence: CASSRSTGTNNYNEQFF. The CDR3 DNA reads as TGTGCCAGCAGCCGCTCAACCGGGACTAATAACTACAATGAGCAGTTCTTC. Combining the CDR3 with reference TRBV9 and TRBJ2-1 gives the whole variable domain DSGVTQTPKHLITATGQRVTLRCSPRSGDLSVYWYQQSLDQGLQFLIQYYNGEERAKGNILERFSAQQFPDLHSELNLSSLELGDSALYFCASSRSTGTNNYNEQFFGPGTRLTVL.

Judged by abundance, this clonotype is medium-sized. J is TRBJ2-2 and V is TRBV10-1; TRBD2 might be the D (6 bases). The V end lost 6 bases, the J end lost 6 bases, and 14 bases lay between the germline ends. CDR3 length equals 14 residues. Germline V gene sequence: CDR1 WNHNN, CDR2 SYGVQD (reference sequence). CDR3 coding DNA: TGCGCCAGCAGCCCGGGAGAGTATTCCGGGGAGCTGTTTTTT. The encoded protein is CASSPGEYSGELFF.

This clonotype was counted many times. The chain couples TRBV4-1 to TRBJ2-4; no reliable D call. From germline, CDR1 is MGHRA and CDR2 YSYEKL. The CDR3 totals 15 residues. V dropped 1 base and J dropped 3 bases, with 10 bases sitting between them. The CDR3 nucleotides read TGCGCCAGCAGCCAAGTGCCCGGCGGCAAAAACATTCAGTACTTC. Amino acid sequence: CASSQVPGGKNIQYF.

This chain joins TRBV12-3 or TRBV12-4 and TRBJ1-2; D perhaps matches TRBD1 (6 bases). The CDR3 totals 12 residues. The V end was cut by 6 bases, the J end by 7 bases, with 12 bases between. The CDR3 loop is CASSNTGSGYTF. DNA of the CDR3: TGTGCCAGCAGCAATACAGGGTCTGGCTACACCTTC.

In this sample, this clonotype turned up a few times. The CDR3 coding sequence is TGCGCCAGCAGCCAAGACACTAGCGAATACAATGAGCAGTTCTTC. It translates to CASSQDTSEYNEQFF. This rearrangement joins TRBV4-1 to TRBJ2-1; 7 bases line up with TRBD2. Trimming at V came to 0 bases and at J to 4 bases, leaving 3 bases not matched to a gene. This CDR3 is built from 15 residues. The germline CDR1 and CDR2 sequences are MGHRA and YSYEKL.

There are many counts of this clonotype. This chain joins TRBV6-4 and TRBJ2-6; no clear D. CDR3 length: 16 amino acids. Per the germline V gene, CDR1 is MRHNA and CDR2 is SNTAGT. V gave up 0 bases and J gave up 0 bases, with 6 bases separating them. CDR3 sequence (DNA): TGTGCCAGCAGTGACTCACACCACTCTGGGGCCAACGTCCTGACTTTC. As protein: CASSDSHHSGANVLTF.

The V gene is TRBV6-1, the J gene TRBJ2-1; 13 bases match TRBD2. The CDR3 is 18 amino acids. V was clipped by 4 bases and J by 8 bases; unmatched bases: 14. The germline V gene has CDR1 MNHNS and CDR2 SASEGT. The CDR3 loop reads CASSVAWTSGSMGDEQFF. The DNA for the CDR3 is TGTGCCAGCAGTGTAGCCTGGACTAGCGGGAGCATGGGCGATGAGCAGTTCTTC.

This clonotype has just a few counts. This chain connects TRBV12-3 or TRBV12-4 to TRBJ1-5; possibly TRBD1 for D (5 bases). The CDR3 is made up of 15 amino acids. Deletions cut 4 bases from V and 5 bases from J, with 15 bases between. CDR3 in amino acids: CASSSRPDSYQPQHF. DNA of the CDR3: TGTGCCAGCAGTTCCCGCCCTGACAGTTATCAGCCCCAGCATTTT.

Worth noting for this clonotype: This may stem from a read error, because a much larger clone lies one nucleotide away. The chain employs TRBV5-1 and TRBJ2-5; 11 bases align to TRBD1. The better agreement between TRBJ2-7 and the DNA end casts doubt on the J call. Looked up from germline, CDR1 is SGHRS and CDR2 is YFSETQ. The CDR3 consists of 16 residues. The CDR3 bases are TGCACCAGCAGCCTTGGACAGGGGGCCGTTACCCACGAGCAGTACTTC. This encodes CTSSLGQGAVTHEQYF.

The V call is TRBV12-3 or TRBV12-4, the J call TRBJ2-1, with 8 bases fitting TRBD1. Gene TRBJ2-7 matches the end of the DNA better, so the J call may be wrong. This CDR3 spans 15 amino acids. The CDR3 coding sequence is TGTGCCAGCAGTTTAGCAGTCGGACAGGGTTACGAGCAGTACTTC. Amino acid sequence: CASSLAVGQGYEQYF.

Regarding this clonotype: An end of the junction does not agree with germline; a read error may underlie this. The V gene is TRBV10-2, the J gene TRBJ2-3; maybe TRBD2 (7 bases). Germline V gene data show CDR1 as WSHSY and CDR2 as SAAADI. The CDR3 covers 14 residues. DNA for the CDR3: TGCGCGAGCTGGGGAGGGGGGAGCCCAGATACCCAGTATTTT. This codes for CASWGGGSPDTQYF.

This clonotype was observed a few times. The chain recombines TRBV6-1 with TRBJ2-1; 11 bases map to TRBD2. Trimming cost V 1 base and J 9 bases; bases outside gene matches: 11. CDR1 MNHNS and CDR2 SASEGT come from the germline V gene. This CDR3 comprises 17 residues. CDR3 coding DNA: TGTGCCAGCAGTGAAGGGTGGGTAACTCTAGCGGGAGGTGAGCAGTTCTTC. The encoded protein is CASSEGWVTLAGGEQFF.

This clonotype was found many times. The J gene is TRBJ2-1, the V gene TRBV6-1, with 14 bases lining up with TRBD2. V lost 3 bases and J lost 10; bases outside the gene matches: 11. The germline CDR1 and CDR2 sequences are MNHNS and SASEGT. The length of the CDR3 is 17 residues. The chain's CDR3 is CASSEAQWTSGGREQFF. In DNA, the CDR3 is TGTGCCAGCAGTGAGGCCCAGTGGACTAGCGGGGGGCGAGAGCAGTTCTTC.